This TCR beta chain was sequenced during a study of T-cell memory formation after mild COVID-19. Study at large: Largely, the TCR clusters proved donor specific. The study's findings and limits: Shrinking CD4+ clones were chiefly CM and EM; CD8+ ones were chiefly EMRA.

TCRalpha and TCRbeta libraries used 5'RACE with constant-segment primers and UMIs. TCRdb re-derived calls from the 5' RACE reads in MiXCR, one entry per CDR3 protein. The sample lists 450,000 to 650,000 distinct CDR3 sequences, roughly 17% occurring once. Regarding this clonotype: As yet, its antigen is unknown.

The V gene's germline CDR1 is MNHEY and CDR2 SMNVEV (reference sequence). V was cut by 2 bases and J by 7 bases, with 9 bases left in between. This CDR3 has 13 residues. The receptor comes from an adult woman who had mild COVID-19 (a few samples of this study predate the infection). Cell type and time point are not known. V is TRBV27 and J is TRBJ1-5; maybe TRBD1 (5 bases). Material for sequencing was PBMCs or a T cell subset sorted from them (not recorded which). CDR3 sequence reads: CASSLGGKQPQHF. CDR3 nucleotide sequence: TGTGCCAGCAGTTTAGGGGGAAAACAGCCCCAGCATTTT.